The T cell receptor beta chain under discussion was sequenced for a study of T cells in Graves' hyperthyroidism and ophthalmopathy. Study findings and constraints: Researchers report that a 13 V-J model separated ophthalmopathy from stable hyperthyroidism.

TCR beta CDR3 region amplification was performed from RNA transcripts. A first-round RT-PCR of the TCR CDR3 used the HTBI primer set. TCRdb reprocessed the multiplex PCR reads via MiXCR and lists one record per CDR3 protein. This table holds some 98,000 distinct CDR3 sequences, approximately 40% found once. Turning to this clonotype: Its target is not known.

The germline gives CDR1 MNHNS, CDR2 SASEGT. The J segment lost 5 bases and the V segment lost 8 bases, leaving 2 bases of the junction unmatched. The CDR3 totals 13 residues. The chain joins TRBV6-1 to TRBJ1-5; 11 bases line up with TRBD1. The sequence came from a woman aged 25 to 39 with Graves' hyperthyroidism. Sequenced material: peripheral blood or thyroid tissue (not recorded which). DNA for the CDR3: TGTGCCAGCCCGGACAGGGGGCATCAGCCCCAGCATTTT. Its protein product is CASPDRGHQPQHF.